A selection of T cell receptor beta chains follows, all from one sample in a study of graft-versus-host responses after intestinal transplantation. No antigens are known for them. Assay used: immunoSEQ multiplex PCR; TCRdb lists only in-frame clones, some missing. The repertoire consists of roughly 100,000 clones, with about 90% occurring once and the leading ten covering about 1%. The specimen comprised unstimulated CD4+ T cells sorted from spleen or lymph node cells, sampled before intestinal transplant. These receptors were obtained from a human donor who received an intestinal transplant. CDR3s include the opening cysteine and the closing phenylalanine or tryptophan. Fields, in order: J gene, D gene, V gene, clone size, CDR3 protein, CDR3 DNA. The D gene is left open where the match is weak. Expanded clones get a size class; other rows say once, few or many, or leave the size out.

TRBJ2-1,TRBD2,TRBV30,few,CAWIAGRHGEQFF,TGTGCCTGGATAGCGGGACGCCACGGTGAGCAGTTCTTC
TRBJ2-7,-,TRBV28,-,CASRTVPGVGYEQYF,TGTGCCAGCAGAACTGTCCCGGGAGTTGGATACGAGCAGTACTTC
TRBJ2-6,-,TRBV18,-,CASSPPVAQIPSGANVLTF,TGTGCCAGCTCACCACCAGTGGCTCAAATCCCGTCCGGGGCCAACGTCCTGACTTTC
TRBJ1-6,-,TRBV6-5,-,CASSYSGGSANSPLHF,TGTGCCAGCAGTTACTCGGGCGGGTCAGCTAATTCACCCCTCCACTTT
TRBJ2-3,-,TRBV27,-,CASSPLRGHTQYF,TGTGCCAGCAGTCCCCTCCGAGGGCATACGCAGTATTTT
TRBJ1-4,TRBD1,TRBV7-9,-,CASSLAQGGEEKLFF,TGTGCCAGCAGCTTGGCCCAGGGGGGAGAGGAAAAACTGTTTTTT
TRBJ2-5,TRBD1,TRBV5-5,-,CASSLGRTGKETQYF,TGTGCCAGCAGCTTGGGTAGGACAGGGAAAGAGACCCAGTACTTC
TRBJ1-1,TRBD1,TRBV5-4,-,CASSSGQGNTEAFF,TGTGCCAGCAGCTCGGGACAGGGGAACACTGAAGCTTTCTTT
TRBJ1-2,-,TRBV28,-,CASSLGHSGNYGYTF,TGTGCCAGCAGTTTGGGTCATTCGGGGAACTATGGCTACACCTTC
TRBJ2-7,TRBD2,TRBV6-4,-,CASSVLASSYEQYF,TGTGCCAGCAGTGTACTAGCGAGCTCCTACGAGCAGTACTTC
TRBJ1-3,-,TRBV4-1,-,CASSQIGSGPGNTIYF,TGCGCCAGCAGCCAAATAGGGTCGGGGCCCGGAAACACCATATATTTT
TRBJ2-1,-,TRBV10-2,-,CASTAPGEQFF,TGCGCCAGCACCGCCCCGGGGGAGCAGTTCTTC
TRBJ2-3,-,TRBV15,-,CATSFGGKGTDTQYF,TGTGCCACCAGTTTCGGCGGGAAAGGCACAGATACGCAGTATTTT
TRBJ1-1,-,TRBV6-1,-,CASLLNQGADTEAFF,TGTGCCAGCCTCCTGAACCAAGGGGCGGACACTGAAGCTTTCTTT
TRBJ2-2,-,TRBV2,-,CASSELGGTGELFF,TGTGCCAGCAGTGAATTAGGGGGAACCGGGGAGCTGTTTTTT
TRBJ2-3,-,TRBV30,-,CAWSVGLGADTQYF,TGTGCCTGGAGTGTAGGTCTAGGCGCAGATACGCAGTATTTT
TRBJ2-3,TRBD2,TRBV7-6,-,CASSLRAGAQGDTQYF,TGTGCCAGCAGCCTCCGAGCGGGGGCCCAGGGGGATACGCAGTATTTT
TRBJ2-1,TRBD2,TRBV30,-,CAWSSGLAGTNEQFF,TGTGCCTGGAGTTCGGGACTAGCGGGGACGAATGAGCAGTTCTTC
TRBJ2-7,-,TRBV7-9,-,CASSLVGDRSYEQYF,TGTGCCAGCAGCTTAGTTGGGGATAGGTCCTACGAGCAGTACTTC
TRBJ1-2,TRBD1,TRBV30,-,CAWSLREQGAHGYTF,TGTGCCTGGAGTCTACGGGAACAGGGGGCGCATGGCTACACCTTC
TRBJ2-1,-,TRBV27,-,CASSLSGRTGNEQFF,TGTGCCAGCAGTTTATCAGGCCGCACGGGCAATGAGCAGTTCTTC
TRBJ2-7,TRBD1,TRBV6-5,-,CASSVSSGGFYEQYF,TGTGCCAGCAGTGTTTCGTCAGGGGGTTTCTACGAGCAGTACTTC
TRBJ2-5,-,TRBV5-4,-,CASSQGRETQYF,TGTGCCAGCAGCCAGGGGCGGGAGACCCAGTACTTC
TRBJ2-7,TRBD1,TRBV25-1,-,CASSEGQGDYEQYF,TGTGCCAGCAGTGAGGGACAGGGGGACTACGAGCAGTACTTC
TRBJ2-1,-,TRBV30,-,CAWSVAVPRYNEQFF,TGTGCCTGGAGTGTAGCGGTCCCACGCTACAATGAGCAGTTCTTC
TRBJ1-1,-,TRBV6-4,-,CASRGGVANTEAFF,TGTGCCAGCAGAGGAGGAGTGGCGAACACTGAAGCTTTCTTT
TRBJ1-1,TRBD1,TRBV6-5,-,CASGDRGPNTEAFF,TGTGCCAGCGGTGACAGGGGACCGAACACTGAAGCTTTCTTT
TRBJ1-6,TRBD1,TRBV7-2,-,CASSGRDRGNSPLHF,TGTGCCAGCAGCGGCCGGGACAGGGGGAATTCACCCCTCCACTTT
TRBJ2-7,-,TRBV5-1,-,CASSLASGTYSYEQYF,TGCGCCAGCAGCTTGGCCTCCGGGACGTACTCCTACGAGCAGTACTTC
TRBJ2-7,-,TRBV18,-,CASSPSLAVNEQYF,TGTGCCAGCTCACCATCACTAGCCGTGAACGAGCAGTACTTC
TRBJ1-1,TRBD1,TRBV6-1,-,CATYGQGRYTEAFF,TGTGCCACCTACGGACAGGGGAGATACACTGAAGCTTTCTTT
TRBJ2-1,TRBD2,TRBV7-3,-,CASSLSPWGVTSGGNEQFF,TGTGCCAGCAGCTTAAGCCCATGGGGGGTGACTAGCGGAGGGAATGAGCAGTTCTTC
TRBJ2-6,-,TRBV5-1,-,CASSLEGETAGANVLTF,TGCGCCAGCAGCCTGGAAGGGGAAACCGCTGGGGCCAACGTCCTGACTTTC
TRBJ2-3,TRBD2,TRBV12-5,-,CASGLGLAGPDTQYF,TGTGCTAGTGGTTTGGGACTAGCAGGGCCAGATACGCAGTATTTT
TRBJ2-7,-,TRBV5-1,-,CASSLASTYEQYF,TGCGCCAGCAGCTTGGCCAGCACCTACGAGCAGTACTTC
TRBJ2-1,-,TRBV11-2,-,CASSLDPRWPQGTYNEQFF,TGTGCCAGCAGCTTAGATCCCCGGTGGCCCCAGGGAACCTACAATGAGCAGTTCTTC
TRBJ2-7,-,TRBV29-1,once,CSVWTVSYEQYF,TGCAGCGTTTGGACAGTCTCCTACGAGCAGTACTTC
TRBJ1-6,-,TRBV2,-,CASTVEAHHNNSPLHF,TGTGCCAGCACAGTGGAGGCCCATCATAATAATTCACCCCTCCACTTT
TRBJ2-2,TRBD1,TRBV27,-,CASSLDRENTGELFF,TGTGCCAGCAGTTTGGACAGGGAGAACACCGGGGAGCTGTTTTTT
TRBJ1-3,-,TRBV2,-,CATQGLGNTIYF,TGTGCCACCCAGGGGCTGGGAAACACCATATATTTT
TRBJ2-3,TRBD1,TRBV7-9,-,CASSSPIGGQGPDTQYF,TGTGCCAGCAGCTCCCCGATTGGGGGACAGGGGCCAGATACGCAGTATTTT
TRBJ2-2,TRBD2,TRBV7-2,-,CASSWSGQREGVGELFF,TGTGCCAGCAGCTGGAGTGGCCAGCGGGAAGGGGTCGGGGAGCTGTTTTTT
TRBJ2-5,TRBD2,TRBV29-1,-,CSVGTSGGGRTQYF,TGCAGCGTCGGAACTAGCGGCGGGGGAAGGACCCAGTACTTC
TRBJ1-3,-,TRBV18,-,CASSPRVDSGNTIYF,TGTGCCAGCTCACCACGGGTAGATTCTGGAAACACCATATATTTT
TRBJ2-7,-,TRBV4-2,-,CASSQELLSYEQYF,TGTGCCAGCAGCCAAGAACTACTCTCCTACGAGCAGTACTTC
TRBJ1-2,TRBD1,TRBV11-2,-,CASSLGYGTGNYGYTF,TGTGCCAGCAGCTTAGGGTACGGGACAGGGAACTATGGCTACACCTTC
TRBJ2-7,TRBD2,TRBV2,-,CASSDGLGGPSYEQYF,TGTGCCAGCAGTGACGGGTTGGGAGGGCCTTCCTACGAGCAGTACTTC
TRBJ2-7,TRBD2,TRBV28,once,CASTPSVAGVSYEQYF,TGTGCCAGCACCCCCTCGGTGGCGGGAGTGTCCTACGAGCAGTACTTC
TRBJ2-5,TRBD2,TRBV5-1,once,CASSDGRGGIETQYF,TGCGCCAGCAGTGACGGGAGGGGAGGTATTGAGACCCAGTACTTC
TRBJ1-1,-,TRBV5-1,-,CASSLAKDTEAFF,TGCGCCAGCAGCTTGGCGAAAGACACTGAAGCTTTCTTT
TRBJ1-2,-,TRBV5-5,-,CASSLLSGYTF,TGTGCCAGCAGCTTGCTCAGTGGCTACACCTTC
TRBJ2-5,-,TRBV5-1,-,CASSLGRGRDQETQYF,TGCGCCAGCAGCTTGGGGCGGGGTAGGGACCAAGAGACCCAGTACTTC
TRBJ2-3,-,TRBV5-5,-,CASSLKGPSDTQYF,TGTGCCAGCAGCCTGAAAGGGCCCTCCGATACGCAGTATTTT